This T cell receptor (beta chain) was retrieved from a study of shared clonotypes between healthy human individuals. At the level of the study: CD8 memory received one plate per donor, CD8 naive two, CD4 memory three and CD4 naive three.

Per the germline V gene, CDR1 is LNHDA and CDR2 is SQIVND (reference sequence). This CDR3 region has 18 residues. V lost 1 base and J 0 bases, leaving 13 bases between the germline ends. Assay: immunoSEQ multiplex PCR; the TCRdb copy retains only in-frame clones and omits some. Found here are hundreds of thousands of clones, about 96% of them singletons; the top ten hold about 0.06%. The source of this sequence is a woman aged 25 to 45 in good health. The V gene is TRBV19, the J gene TRBJ2-6; D uncertain. The sequenced sample was naive CD4+ T cells sorted from blood. Subset specified: CD45RA+ positively selected. The CDR3 DNA is TGTGCCAGTAGTATAGCATGGATCCCCATCTCTGGGGCCAACGTCCTGACTTTC. Encoded protein: CASSIAWIPISGANVLTF.